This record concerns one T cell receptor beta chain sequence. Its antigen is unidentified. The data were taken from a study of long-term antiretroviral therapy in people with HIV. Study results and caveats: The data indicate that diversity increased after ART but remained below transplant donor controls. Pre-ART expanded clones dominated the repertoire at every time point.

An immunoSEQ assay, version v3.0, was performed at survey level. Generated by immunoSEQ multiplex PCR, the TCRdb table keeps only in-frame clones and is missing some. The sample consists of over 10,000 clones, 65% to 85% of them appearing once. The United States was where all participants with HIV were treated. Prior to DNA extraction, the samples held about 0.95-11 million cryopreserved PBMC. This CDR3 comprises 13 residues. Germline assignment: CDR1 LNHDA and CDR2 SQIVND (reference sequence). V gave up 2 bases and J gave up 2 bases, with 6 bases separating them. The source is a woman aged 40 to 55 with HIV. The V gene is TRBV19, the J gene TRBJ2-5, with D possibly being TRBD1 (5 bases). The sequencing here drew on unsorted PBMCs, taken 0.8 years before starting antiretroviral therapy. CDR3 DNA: TGTGCCAGTAGTATAACAGGTCAAGAGACCCAGTACTTC. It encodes CASSITGQETQYF.